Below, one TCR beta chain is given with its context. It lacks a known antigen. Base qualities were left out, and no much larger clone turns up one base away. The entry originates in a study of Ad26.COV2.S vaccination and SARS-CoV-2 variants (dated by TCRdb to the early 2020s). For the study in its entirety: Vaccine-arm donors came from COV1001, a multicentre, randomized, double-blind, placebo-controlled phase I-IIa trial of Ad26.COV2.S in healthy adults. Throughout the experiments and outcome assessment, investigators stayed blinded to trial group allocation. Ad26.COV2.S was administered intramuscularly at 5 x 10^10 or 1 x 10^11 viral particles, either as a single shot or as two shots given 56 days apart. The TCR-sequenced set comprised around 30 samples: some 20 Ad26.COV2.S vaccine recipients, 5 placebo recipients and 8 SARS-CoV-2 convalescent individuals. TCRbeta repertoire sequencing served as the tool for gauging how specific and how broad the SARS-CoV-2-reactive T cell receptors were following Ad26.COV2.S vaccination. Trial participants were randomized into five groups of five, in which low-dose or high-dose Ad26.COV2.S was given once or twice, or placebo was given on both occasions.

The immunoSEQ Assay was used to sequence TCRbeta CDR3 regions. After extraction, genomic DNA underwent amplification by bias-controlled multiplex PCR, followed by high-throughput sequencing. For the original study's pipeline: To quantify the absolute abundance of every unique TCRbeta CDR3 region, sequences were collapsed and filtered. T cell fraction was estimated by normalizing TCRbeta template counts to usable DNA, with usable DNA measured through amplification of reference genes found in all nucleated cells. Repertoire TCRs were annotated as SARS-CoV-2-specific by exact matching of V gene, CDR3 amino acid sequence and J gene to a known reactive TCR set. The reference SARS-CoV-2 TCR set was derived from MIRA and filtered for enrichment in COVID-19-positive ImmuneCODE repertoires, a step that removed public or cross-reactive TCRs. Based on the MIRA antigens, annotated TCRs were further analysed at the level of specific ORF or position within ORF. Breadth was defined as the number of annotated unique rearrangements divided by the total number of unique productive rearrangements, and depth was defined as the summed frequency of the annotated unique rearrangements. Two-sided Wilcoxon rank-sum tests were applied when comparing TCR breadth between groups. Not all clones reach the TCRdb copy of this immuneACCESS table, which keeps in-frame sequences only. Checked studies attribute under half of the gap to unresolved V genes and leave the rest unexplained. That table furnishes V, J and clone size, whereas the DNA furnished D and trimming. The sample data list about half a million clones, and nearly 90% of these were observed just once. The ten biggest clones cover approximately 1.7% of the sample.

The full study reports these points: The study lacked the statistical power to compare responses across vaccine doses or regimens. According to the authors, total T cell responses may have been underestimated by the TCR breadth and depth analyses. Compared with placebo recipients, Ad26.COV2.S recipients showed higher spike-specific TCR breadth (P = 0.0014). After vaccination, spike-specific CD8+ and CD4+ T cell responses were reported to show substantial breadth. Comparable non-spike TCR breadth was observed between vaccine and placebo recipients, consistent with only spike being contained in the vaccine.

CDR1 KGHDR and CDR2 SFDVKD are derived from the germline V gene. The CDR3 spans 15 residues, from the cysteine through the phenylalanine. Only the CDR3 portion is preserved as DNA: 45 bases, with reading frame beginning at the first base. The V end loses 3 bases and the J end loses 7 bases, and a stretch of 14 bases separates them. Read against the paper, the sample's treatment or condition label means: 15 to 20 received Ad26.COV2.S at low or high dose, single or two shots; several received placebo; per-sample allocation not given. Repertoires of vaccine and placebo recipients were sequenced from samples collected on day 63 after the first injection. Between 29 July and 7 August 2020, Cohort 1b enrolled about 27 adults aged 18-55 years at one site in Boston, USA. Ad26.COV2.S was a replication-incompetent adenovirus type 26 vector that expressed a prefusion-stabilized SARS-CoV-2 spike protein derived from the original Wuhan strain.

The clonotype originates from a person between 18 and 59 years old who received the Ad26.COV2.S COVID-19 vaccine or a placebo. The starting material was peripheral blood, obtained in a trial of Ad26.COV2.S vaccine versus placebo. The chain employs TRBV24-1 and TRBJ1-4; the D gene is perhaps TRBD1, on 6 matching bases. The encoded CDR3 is CATSDGRGTGEKLFF. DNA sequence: TGTGCCACCAGTGATGGCAGGGGTACTGGTGAAAAACTGTTTTTT.